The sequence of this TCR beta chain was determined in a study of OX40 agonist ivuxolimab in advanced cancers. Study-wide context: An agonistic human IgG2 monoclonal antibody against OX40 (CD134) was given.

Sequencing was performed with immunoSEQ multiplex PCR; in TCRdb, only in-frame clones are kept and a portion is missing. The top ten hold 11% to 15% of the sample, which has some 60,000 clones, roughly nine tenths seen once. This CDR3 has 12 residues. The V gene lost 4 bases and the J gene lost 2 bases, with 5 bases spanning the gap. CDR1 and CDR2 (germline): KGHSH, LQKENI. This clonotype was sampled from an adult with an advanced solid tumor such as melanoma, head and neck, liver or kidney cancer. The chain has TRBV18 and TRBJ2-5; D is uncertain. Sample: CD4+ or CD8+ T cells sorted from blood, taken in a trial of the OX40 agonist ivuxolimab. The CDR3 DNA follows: TGTGCCAGCTCACAGTCACAAGAGACCCAGTACTTC. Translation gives CASSQSQETQYF.